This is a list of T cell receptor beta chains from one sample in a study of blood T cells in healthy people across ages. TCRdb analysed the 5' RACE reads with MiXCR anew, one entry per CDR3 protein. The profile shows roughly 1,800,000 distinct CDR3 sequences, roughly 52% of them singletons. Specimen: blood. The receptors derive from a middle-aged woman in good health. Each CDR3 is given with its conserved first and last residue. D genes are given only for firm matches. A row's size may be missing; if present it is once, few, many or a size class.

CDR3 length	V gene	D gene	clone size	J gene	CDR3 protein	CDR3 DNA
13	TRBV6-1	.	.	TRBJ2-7	CASRTVLSYEQYF	TGTGCCAGCCGGACAGTACTCTCCTACGAGCAGTACTTC
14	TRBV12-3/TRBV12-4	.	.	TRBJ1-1	CASSLSGGLSEAFF	TGTGCCAGCAGCCTGAGCGGCGGGCTCTCTGAAGCTTTCTTT
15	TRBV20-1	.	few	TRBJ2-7	CSASHGQLSSGEQYF	TGCAGTGCTAGTCACGGACAACTAAGCTCGGGGGAGCAGTACTTC
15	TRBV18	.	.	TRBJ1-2	CASSPPENPNYGYTF	TGTGCCAGCTCACCACCGGAGAACCCCAACTATGGCTACACCTTC
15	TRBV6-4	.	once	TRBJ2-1	CASSDSGKMTYEQFF	TGTGCCAGCAGTGACTCGGGGAAAATGACCTATGAGCAGTTCTTC
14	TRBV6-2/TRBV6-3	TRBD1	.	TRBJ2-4	CASREDRGSNIQYF	TGTGCCAGCAGAGAAGACAGGGGTTCAAACATTCAGTACTTC
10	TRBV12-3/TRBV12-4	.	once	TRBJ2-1	CASKGSEQFF	TGTGCCAGCAAAGGGAGTGAGCAGTTCTTC
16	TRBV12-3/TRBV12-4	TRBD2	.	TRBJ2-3	CASRDGLAGLGDTQYF	TGTGCCAGCAGAGACGGACTAGCGGGGTTAGGGGATACGCAGTATTTT
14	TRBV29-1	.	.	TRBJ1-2	CSAGPGTGDYGYTF	TGCAGCGCTGGCCCAGGGACGGGGGACTATGGCTACACCTTC
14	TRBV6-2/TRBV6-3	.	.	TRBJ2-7	CASSYLAFSYEQYF	TGTGCCAGCAGTTACCTGGCCTTCTCCTACGAGCAGTACTTC
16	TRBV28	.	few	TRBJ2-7	CASSLVPGVRGYEQYF	TGTGCCAGCAGTTTAGTCCCCGGAGTCAGGGGCTACGAGCAGTACTTC
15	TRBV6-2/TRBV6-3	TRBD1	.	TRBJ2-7	CASSSPGQGAGEQYF	TGTGCCAGCAGTTCACCGGGACAGGGGGCCGGCGAGCAGTACTTC
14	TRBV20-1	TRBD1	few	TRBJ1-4	CSARAGTGGEKLFF	TGCAGTGCTAGAGCGGGGACAGGGGGTGAAAAACTGTTTTTT
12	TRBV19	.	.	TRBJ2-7	CASSGAAYEQYF	TGTGCCAGTAGCGGAGCGGCCTACGAGCAGTACTTC
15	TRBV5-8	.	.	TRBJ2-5	CASSLAIRAQETQYF	TGTGCCAGCAGCTTGGCCATTCGGGCCCAAGAGACCCAGTACTTC
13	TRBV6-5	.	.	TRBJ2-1	CASSYLSSHEQFF	TGTGCCAGCAGTTATTTAAGCTCCCATGAGCAGTTCTTC
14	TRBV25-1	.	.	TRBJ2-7	CARSAENINYEQYF	TGTGCCAGATCGGCCGAAAACATCAACTACGAGCAGTACTTC
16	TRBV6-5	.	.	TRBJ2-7	CASSTRRVQGGDEQYF	TGTGCCAGCAGTACCAGACGGGTTCAGGGTGGCGACGAGCAGTACTTC
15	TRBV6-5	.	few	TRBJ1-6	CASSYSSSYNSPLHF	TGTGCCAGCAGTTATTCCAGCTCCTATAATTCACCCCTCCACTTT
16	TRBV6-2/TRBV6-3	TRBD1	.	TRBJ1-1	CATHSGGAGGDTEAFF	TGTGCCACCCACTCAGGGGGCGCTGGCGGGGACACTGAAGCTTTCTTT
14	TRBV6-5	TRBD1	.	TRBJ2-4	CASSSSGGENIQYF	TGTGCCAGCAGTTCGTCAGGGGGCGAAAACATTCAGTACTTC
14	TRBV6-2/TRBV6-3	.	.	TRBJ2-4	CASSQYPGVRIQYF	TGTGCCAGCAGTCAGTACCCAGGGGTTCGCATTCAGTACTTC
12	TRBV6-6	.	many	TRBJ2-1	CASSTGYNEQFF	TGTGCCAGCTCCACAGGGTACAATGAGCAGTTCTTC
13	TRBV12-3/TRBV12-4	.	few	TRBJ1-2	CASSVLTIYGYTF	TGTGCCAGCAGTGTTCTGACAATCTATGGCTACACCTTC
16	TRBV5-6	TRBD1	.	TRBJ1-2	CASSATGTGTLQGYTF	TGTGCCAGCAGCGCAACCGGGACAGGGACTCTTCAGGGCTACACCTTC
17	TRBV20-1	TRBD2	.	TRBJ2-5	CSAASAWVAGGQETQYF	TGCAGTGCTGCCTCAGCATGGGTAGCGGGGGGTCAAGAGACCCAGTACTTC
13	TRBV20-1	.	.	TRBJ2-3	CSARWRRTDTQYF	TGCAGTGCTAGATGGCGGCGCACAGATACGCAGTATTTT
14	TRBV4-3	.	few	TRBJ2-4	CASSYLDGKNIQYF	TGCGCCAGCAGCTACCTCGACGGGAAAAACATTCAGTACTTC
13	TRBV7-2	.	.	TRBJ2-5	CASSPTVVKTQYF	TGTGCCAGCAGCCCGACAGTCGTCAAGACCCAGTACTTC